The source of this T cell receptor (beta chain) is a study of cytomegalovirus exposure and HLA in healthy donors (dated by TCRdb to about 2017). Turning to the overall study: An earlier analysis of some 620 of the donors reported about 300 Gb of sequence data and around 110 million unique TCR beta sequences obtained from about 180 million T cells. Genome-wide SNP genotypes for about 65% of the 666 donors were used in a later genetic analysis, which treated that subset as a discovery cohort. Typing coverage differed by locus: A, B, C, DRB1 and DQB1 were typed in roughly 620-640 donors, DQA1 in 522, DPA1 in approximately 610, and DPB1 in just under 480. Every discovery cohort repertoire had been produced on one sequencing platform. Donor age, sex, ethnicity and CMV serostatus were collected together with the repertoire data. The study aimed to test whether signatures of past pathogen exposure could be identified by cataloging public T cell receptors. The study used immunosequencing to profile the T cell repertoires of hundreds of subjects and linked those repertoires to cytomegalovirus serostatus. Four or five DR-DQ haplotypes were handled as single units for association and clustering because linkage in the cohort was strong. Among 350 to 400 genotyped donors of the cohort, an average of 235,054 unique TCR beta nucleotide sequences were sequenced per donor, roughly 20% of them non-productive. An early release that covered several hundred HLA-typed donors contained about 300 gigabases of sequencing data and tens of millions of unique TCR sequences. An earlier analysis of a few hundred of the donors applied high-throughput TCR beta sequencing to assess whether each TCR beta V gene segment acted as functional or pseudogenic. High-throughput TCR immunosequencing, statistical association of individual TCRs with disease status, and machine learning were combined to predict cytomegalovirus infection status. Class I and class II HLA loci were covered by the typing at four-digit resolution. A separate validation cohort of roughly 130 different subjects was used in addition to the approximately 700-subject first cohort. Rather than drawing on any new phenotypic data, the later analysis identified candidate immune exposures from TCR beta sequences and the way those sequences occurred across donors. A later analysis re-analyzed previously published TCR beta repertoires from 650 to 800 donors and added high-resolution HLA genotyping to study TCR occurrence patterns. Among the roughly 410 genotyped donors, approximately 76% belonged to the genetic ancestry cluster associated with self-reported Caucasian donors.

The cohort consisted of hundreds of healthy bone marrow donors. Cohort members were all nominally healthy when sampled, although unrecorded immune exposures were likely present. The donor tested CMV seronegative, placing the donor among the 352 seronegative members of the cohort. A peripheral blood sample was collected from each donor, and TCR beta sequencing was performed on peripheral blood mononuclear cells. Genomic DNA was extracted from the blood cell samples with the Qiagen DNeasy Blood Extraction Kit. On the study overall, not on this receptor specifically: A cluster of highly shared sequence variants was judged likely to represent a technical artifact of the sequencing pipeline. Most CMV-associated TCR beta chains appeared to be HLA-restricted in a later analysis, and the HLA associations seemed to be driven largely by CMV exposure. In vitro tests confirmed that three of the cytomegalovirus-associated TCR beta chains recognize cytomegalovirus antigens. Linkage disequilibrium might explain the correlated functional status among segregating V segments, but an unknown experimental factor could not be ruled out. The study listed approximately 160 TCR beta chains as associated with cytomegalovirus. Specific HLA alleles were associated with around 18,000 TCR beta sequences at a false discovery rate of 0.05 in a later analysis. Several of the top co-occurrence clusters appeared to be linked to parvovirus B19, influenza, CMV and Epstein-Barr virus, according to a later analysis. V-gene and J-gene trimming of TCR beta chains was associated with a missense DCLRE1C variant in a later genetic analysis, and the association was replicated in an independent cohort. Some IMGT-functional V segments, including TRBV6-2 and TRBV6-3, could not be distinguished by the 87-base-pair reads and were therefore excluded. According to a later genetic analysis, donors in an Asian-associated ancestry cluster had fewer N-insertions in productive TCRs than the approximately 710-donor mean. Most TCR sequences were observed very rarely across donors, whereas some public TCRs were present in many individuals. A later analysis found that HLA-associated TCR beta chains were more clonally expanded and had lower generation probabilities than equally common non-associated chains. According to the authors, the approach could potentially be generalized to other disease states and immunological phenotypes. The cohort was sequenced for TCR beta chains only, and without alpha or paired-chain data the features that could be detected were limited. A further reported finding was that TCR beta sequences accurately predicted the HLA-A and HLA-B alleles for most subjects in the first cohort. For the cohort, immune exposure information was limited to CMV serostatus. Assigning TCR associations to individual alleles was difficult when HLA alleles, especially DR and DQ, strongly co-occurred. The classifier was reported to diagnose cytomegalovirus status with high specificity and sensitivity in both the original cohort and the validation cohort. In an earlier analysis of around 600 of the donors, most TCR beta V segments appeared in productive rearrangements about 87% or about 30% of the time, broadly matching IMGT annotations. According to a later analysis, TCR association rates differed among HLA loci, with DRB1 alleles showing the most associated TCRs and HLA-C alleles showing the fewest. Because some donors lacked HLA typing at each locus, the association tests relied only on the typed subset. Presence/absence analyses assumed roughly uniform sequencing depth across donors, an assumption that may not hold. Fewer than 20 rarely observed V segments, including chromosome 9 orphons, were excluded from the earlier analysis of a few hundred of the donors because counts were too low.

To note about this clone: Its cognate antigen has yet to be identified. No much larger clone is present one base from it, and per-base qualities are unavailable.

There are 13 amino acids in the CDR3, from cysteine to phenylalanine inclusive. The retained sequence is limited to the CDR3, 39 bases, with the frame set at the first base. CDR1 and CDR2, looked up from the germline V gene (reference sequence), are LNHDA and SQIVND. V is shortened by 5 bases, J by 2 bases, and the region joining them spans 7 bases. The library was built by means of the immunoSEQ multiplex PCR assay. For the multiplex PCR, a mixture combining 60 forward primers for TCR Vbeta segments and 13 reverse primers for TCR Jbeta segments was used. A multiplex PCR assay on genomic DNA amplified the CDR3 region of rearranged TCR beta genes. On the Illumina HiSeq System, the amplified TCR beta libraries were sequenced as 87-base-pair reads. Under the source paper's analysis protocol: A later analysis tallied around 80 million unique TCR beta chains across the 666 repertoires, and some 10 million of those chains were shared by two or more donors. Raw reads were error-corrected and collapsed into unique sequences with a nearest-neighbor algorithm that merged closely related sequences to remove PCR and sequencing errors. V, D and J gene segments were assigned by aligning CDR3 sequences to IMGT reference sequences. For a sequence to be retained, at least a six-nucleotide match to both a V gene segment and a J gene segment was required. Rearrangements were called productive when the CDR3 lacked stop codons and stayed in frame with V and J; all others were non-productive. CDR3 was defined according to IMGT convention as the region running from the second conserved V-encoded cysteine to the conserved J-encoded phenylalanine. The earlier analysis of 587 of the donors excluded sequences that lacked an unambiguous match to a single V gene segment. In an earlier analysis of several hundred of the donors, V segments were called functional above 56.7% productive rearrangements and were called segregating when the between-donor standard deviation exceeded 5%. To diagnose cytomegalovirus status from the catalog of TCR beta chain sequences, a statistical classification framework was built. In a later analysis, TCR nucleotide sequences were compared against IMGT/GENE-DB human TR gene sequences so that V and J genes could be assigned. A later analysis assigned CDR3 sequences and most-parsimonious VDJ recombination scenarios with the TCRdist pipeline. In a later analysis, every TCR beta chain was defined by the combination of its CDR3 amino acid sequence and its V-gene family, and reads without a unique V-gene family were dropped. As a way to deal with suspected cross-contamination and a sequencing artifact, a later analysis dropped roughly 600 nucleotide sequences that were highly shared and had low generation probability. In a later analysis, a clonal expansion index was calculated for each public chain from normalized within-repertoire ranks of inferred template counts. In a later analysis, generation probabilities were computed with a VDJ recombination model fitted to out-of-frame rearrangements, and the resulting probabilities were checked against IGoR. In a later analysis, hypergeometric tests were used to score TCR-TCR, TCR-HLA and TCR-CMV co-occurrence, with a repertoire-size bias correction applied to TCR pairs. False discovery rates were estimated in a later analysis by permuting HLA or CMV assignments 20 times. In a later analysis, co-occurring TCRs were grouped using DBSCAN, and TCRdist sequence similarity was added for clustering within HLA-allele-positive subsets. Co-occurrence clustering excluded repertoires with fewer than 30,000 or more than 120,000 public chains, plus five with anomalous nucleotide sharing. TCRdb carries this immuneACCESS record with in-frame sequences only. Its versions omit some clonotypes, under half of them owing to an unresolved V gene in the studies checked, with the rest unexplained. That table furnishes V, J and clone size, whereas the DNA furnished D and trimming. The sample yields over 95,000 clones; around 77% were counted once. The ten largest clones take up roughly 8% of the sample.

The sequencing sample was made of PBMCs. This TCR was sampled from a female donor in good health and CMV-seronegative. The rearrangement combines TRBV19 with TRBJ1-3; the D gene identity is not certain. The CDR3 sequence is CASSSGAGNTIYF. The nucleotides read TGTGCCAGTAGTTCCGGGGCTGGAAACACCATATATTTT.